Sequencing of this TCR beta chain was carried out in a study of T-cell reconstitution after alpha-beta-depleted transplantation in children. Study-wide points: Diversity of TCRbeta at day 60 was high in some patients, arising from surviving recipient T cells and thymic progenitors. Roughly two months post-transplant, alpha-beta T cells reportedly originated from several hundred graft clones that had expanded. One year post-transplant, T-cell counts and diversity were largely derived from T cells produced anew.

The table lists this clonotype with a few counts. Its antigen is currently unknown. Preparing the TCRbeta library involved the use of unique molecular identifiers. TCRdb itself ran the PCR reads through MiXCR, one entry per CDR3 protein. The sample shows more than 300,000 distinct CDR3 sequences, 15% to 20% of them seen only once. CDR1 is MDHEN and CDR2 is SYDVKM in the germline V gene. The length of the CDR3 is 20 residues. With V trimmed by 6 bases and J by 0 bases, 20 bases remained unmatched. The sample consisted of PBMCs, mostly from graft donor cells, taken 360 days after TCRalphabeta/CD19-depleted stem cell transplant. The sequence was collected from a male patient under 10 years old who had a stem cell transplant for acute lymphoblastic leukemia, so the T cells may come from the graft donor. The V and J genes are TRBV28 and TRBJ2-3, with 8 bases matching TRBD2. CDR3 sequence (DNA): TGTGCCAGCAGCCTCCCGAGCGGGGGCTTTGACTATACTAGCACAGATACGCAGTATTTT. Translating gives CASSLPSGGFDYTSTDTQYF.